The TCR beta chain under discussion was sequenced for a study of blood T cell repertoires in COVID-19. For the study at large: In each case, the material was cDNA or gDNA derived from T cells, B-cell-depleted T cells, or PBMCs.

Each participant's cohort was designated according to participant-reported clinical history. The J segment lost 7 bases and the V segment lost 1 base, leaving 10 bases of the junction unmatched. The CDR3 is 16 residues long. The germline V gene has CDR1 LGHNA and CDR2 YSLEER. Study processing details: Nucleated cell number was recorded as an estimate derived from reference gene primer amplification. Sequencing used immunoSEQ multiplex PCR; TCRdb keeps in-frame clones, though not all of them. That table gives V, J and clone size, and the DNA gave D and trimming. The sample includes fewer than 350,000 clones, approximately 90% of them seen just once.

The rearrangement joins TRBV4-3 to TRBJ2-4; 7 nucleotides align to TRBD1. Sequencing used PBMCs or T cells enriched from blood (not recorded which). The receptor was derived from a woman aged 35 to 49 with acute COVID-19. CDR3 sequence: CASSQGSTGLWNIQYF. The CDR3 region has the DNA TGCGCCAGCAGCCAAGGCTCGACAGGGCTGTGGAACATTCAGTACTTC.